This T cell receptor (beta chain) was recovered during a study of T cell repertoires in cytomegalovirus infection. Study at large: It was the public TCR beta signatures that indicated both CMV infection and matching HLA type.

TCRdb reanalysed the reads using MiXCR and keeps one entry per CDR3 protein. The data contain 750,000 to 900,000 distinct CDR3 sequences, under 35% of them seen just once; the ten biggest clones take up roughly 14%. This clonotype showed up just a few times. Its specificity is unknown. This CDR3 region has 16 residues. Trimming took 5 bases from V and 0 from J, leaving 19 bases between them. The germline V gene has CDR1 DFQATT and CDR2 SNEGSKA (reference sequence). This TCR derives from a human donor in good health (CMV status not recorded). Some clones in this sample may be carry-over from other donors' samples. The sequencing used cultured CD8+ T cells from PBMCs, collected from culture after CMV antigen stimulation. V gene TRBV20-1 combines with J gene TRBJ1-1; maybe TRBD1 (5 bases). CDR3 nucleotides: TGCAGTGCTTCCCGGGACTACCTGGGGATGAACACTGAAGCTTTCTTT. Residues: CSASRDYLGMNTEAFF.